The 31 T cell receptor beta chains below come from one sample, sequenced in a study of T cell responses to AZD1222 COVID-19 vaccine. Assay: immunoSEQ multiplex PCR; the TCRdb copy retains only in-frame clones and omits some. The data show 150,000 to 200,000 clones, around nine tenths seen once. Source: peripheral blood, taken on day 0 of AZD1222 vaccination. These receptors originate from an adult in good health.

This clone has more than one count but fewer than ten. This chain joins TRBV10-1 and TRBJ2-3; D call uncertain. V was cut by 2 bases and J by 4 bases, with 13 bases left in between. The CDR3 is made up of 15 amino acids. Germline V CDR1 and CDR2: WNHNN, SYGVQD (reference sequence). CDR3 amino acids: CASSERTLVADTQYF. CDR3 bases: TGCGCCAGCAGTGAGAGGACGCTTGTTGCAGATACGCAGTATTTT.

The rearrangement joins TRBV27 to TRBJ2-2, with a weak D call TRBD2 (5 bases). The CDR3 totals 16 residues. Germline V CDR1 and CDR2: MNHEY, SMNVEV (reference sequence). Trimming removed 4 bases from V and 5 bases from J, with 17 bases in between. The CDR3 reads CASSSQLRTGTGELFF. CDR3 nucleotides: TGTGCCAGCAGTTCTCAACTTAGAACGGGAACCGGGGAGCTGTTTTTT.

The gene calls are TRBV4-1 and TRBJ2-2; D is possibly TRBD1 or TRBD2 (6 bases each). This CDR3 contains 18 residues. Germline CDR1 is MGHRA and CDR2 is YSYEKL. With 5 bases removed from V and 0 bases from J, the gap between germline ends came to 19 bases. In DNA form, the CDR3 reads TGCGCCAGCAGCAAACTTACTCGCGGGACACCGAACACCGGGGAGCTGTTTTTT. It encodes CASSKLTRGTPNTGELFF.

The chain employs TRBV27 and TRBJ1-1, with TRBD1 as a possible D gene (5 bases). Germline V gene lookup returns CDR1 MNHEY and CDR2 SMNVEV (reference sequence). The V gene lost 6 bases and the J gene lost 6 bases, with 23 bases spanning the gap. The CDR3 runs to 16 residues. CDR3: CASSSGGRRVGAEAFF. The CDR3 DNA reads TGTGCCAGCAGCTCCGGGGGGAGACGAGTGGGGGCTGAAGCTTTCTTT.

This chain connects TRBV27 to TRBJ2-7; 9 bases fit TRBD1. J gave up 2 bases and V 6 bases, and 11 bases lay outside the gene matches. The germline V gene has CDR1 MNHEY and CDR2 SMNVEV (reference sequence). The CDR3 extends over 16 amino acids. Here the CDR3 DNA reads TGTGCCAGCAGCAAAATTACCGGGACAGGGCCCTACGAGCAGTACTTC. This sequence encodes CASSKITGTGPYEQYF.

The CDR3: CASSYSIGNQPQHF. The DNA for the CDR3 is TGTGCCAGCAGTTACTCTATTGGGAATCAGCCCCAGCATTTT. J is TRBJ1-5 and V is TRBV6-5; D gene ambiguous. Trimming shortened V by 0 bases and J by 4 bases, and 7 bases separated the two germline ends. The CDR3 is 14 residues long. Germline V gene data show CDR1 as MNHEY and CDR2 as SVGAGI.

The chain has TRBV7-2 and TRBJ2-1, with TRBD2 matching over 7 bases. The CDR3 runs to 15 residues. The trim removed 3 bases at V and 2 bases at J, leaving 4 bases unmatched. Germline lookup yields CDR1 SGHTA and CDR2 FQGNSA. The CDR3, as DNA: TGTGCCAGCAGCTTGGGCGGGGGAACCTACAATGAGCAGTTCTTC. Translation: CASSLGGGTYNEQFF.

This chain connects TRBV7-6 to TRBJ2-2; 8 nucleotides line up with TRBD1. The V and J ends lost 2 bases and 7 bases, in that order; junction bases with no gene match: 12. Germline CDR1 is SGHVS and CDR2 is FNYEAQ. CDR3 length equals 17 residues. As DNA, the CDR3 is TGTGCCAGCAGCTTAATTGCCGGGACAGGAGTGTTCGGGGAGCTGTTTTTT. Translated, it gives CASSLIAGTGVFGELFF.

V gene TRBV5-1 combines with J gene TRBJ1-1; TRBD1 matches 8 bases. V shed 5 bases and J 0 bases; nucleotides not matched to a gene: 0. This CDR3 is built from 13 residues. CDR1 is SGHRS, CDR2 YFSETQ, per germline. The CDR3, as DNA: TGCGCCAGCAGGGACAGGGTGAACACTGAAGCTTTCTTT. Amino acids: CASRDRVNTEAFF.

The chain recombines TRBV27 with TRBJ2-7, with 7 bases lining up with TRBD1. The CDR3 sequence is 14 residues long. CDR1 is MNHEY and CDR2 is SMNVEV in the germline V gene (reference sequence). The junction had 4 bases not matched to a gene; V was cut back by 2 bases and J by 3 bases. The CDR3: CASSLRSGGYEQYF. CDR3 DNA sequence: TGTGCCAGCAGTTTACGCTCAGGGGGCTACGAGCAGTACTTC.

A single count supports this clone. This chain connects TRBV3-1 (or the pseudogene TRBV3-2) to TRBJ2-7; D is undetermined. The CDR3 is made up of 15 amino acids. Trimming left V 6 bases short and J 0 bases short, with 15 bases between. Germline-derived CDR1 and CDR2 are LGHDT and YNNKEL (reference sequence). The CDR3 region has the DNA TGTGCCAGCAGTTCCATACCCTTGAGCTCCTACGAGCAGTACTTC. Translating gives CASSSIPLSSYEQYF.

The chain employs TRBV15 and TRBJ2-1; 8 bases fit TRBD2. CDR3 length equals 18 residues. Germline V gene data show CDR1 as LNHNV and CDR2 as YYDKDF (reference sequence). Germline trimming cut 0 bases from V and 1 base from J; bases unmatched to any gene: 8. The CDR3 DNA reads TGTGCCACCAGCAGAGATCGGGAGGGAGGGCTGTCCTACAATGAGCAGTTCTTC. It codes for CATSRDREGGLSYNEQFF.

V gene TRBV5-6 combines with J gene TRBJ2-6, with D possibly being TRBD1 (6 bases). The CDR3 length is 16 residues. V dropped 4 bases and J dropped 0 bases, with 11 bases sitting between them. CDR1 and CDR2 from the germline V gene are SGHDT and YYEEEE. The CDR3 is CASSPGQSSGANVLTF. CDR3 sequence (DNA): TGTGCCAGCAGCCCTGGACAGAGCTCTGGGGCCAACGTCCTGACTTTC.

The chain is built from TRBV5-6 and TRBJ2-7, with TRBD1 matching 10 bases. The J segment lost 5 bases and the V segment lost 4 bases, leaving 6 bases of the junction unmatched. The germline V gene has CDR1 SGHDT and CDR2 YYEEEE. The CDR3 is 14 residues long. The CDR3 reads CASSRQGAGHEQYF. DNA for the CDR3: TGTGCCAGCAGCCGACAGGGGGCTGGCCACGAGCAGTACTTC.

The CDR3 loop reads CASHADPRAYGYTF. The CDR3 DNA sequence: TGTGCCAGCCACGCTGACCCAAGGGCCTATGGCTACACCTTC. V usage is TRBV6-5 and J usage is TRBJ1-2, with D hard to call. CDR3 length: 14 amino acids. V lost 8 bases and J lost 4, with 17 bases in between. Per the germline V gene, CDR1 is MNHEY and CDR2 is SVGAGI.

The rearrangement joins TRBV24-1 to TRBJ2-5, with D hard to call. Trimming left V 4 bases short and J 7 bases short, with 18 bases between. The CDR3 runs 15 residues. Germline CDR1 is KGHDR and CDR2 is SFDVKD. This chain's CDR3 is CATSEGRTTGWTQYF. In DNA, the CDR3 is TGTGCCACCAGTGAGGGCAGGACGACCGGTTGGACCCAGTACTTC.

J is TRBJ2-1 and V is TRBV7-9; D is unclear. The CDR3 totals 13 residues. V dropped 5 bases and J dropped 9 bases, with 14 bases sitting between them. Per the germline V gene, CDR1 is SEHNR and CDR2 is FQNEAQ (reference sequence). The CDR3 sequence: CASSPTDVFEQFF. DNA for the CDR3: TGTGCCAGCAGCCCAACGGACGTTTTTGAGCAGTTCTTC.

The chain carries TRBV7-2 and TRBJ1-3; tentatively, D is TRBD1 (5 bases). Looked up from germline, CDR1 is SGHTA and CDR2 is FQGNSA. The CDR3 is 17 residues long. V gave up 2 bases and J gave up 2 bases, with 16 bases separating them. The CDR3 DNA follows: TGTGCCAGCAGCTTATTGGGAAGCAGGGTAGCTGGAAACACCATATATTTT. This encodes CASSLLGSRVAGNTIYF.

CDR3 nucleotides: TGCAGTGCTAGTCCCGGGAGTAGGGACACAGATACGCAGTATTTT. The encoded protein is CSASPGSRDTDTQYF. V and J are TRBV20-1 and TRBJ2-3; a weak D match, TRBD2 (6 bases). Germline CDR1 reads DFQATT; CDR2 reads SNEGSKA (reference sequence). The CDR3 extends over 15 amino acids. V lost 3 bases and J 2 bases, leaving 15 bases between the germline ends.

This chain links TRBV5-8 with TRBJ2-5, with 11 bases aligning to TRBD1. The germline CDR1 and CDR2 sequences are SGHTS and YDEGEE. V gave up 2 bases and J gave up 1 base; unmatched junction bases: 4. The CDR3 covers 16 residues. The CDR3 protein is CASSFRTGGRQETQYF. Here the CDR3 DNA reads TGTGCCAGCAGCTTTAGGACAGGGGGCCGCCAAGAGACCCAGTACTTC.

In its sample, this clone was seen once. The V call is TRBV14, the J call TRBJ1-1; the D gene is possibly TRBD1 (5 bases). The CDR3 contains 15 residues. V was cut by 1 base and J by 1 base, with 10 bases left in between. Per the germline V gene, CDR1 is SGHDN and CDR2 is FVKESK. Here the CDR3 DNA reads TGTGCCAGCAGCCAAGTTCAGGGAAGGAACACTGAAGCTTTCTTT. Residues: CASSQVQGRNTEAFF.

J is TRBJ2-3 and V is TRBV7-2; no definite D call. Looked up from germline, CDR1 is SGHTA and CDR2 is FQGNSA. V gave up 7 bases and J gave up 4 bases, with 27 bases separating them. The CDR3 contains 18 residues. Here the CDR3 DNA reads TGTGCCAGCACCCTTCCAGGCGTGAGATCTTCTGTCGCAGATACGCAGTATTTT. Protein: CASTLPGVRSSVADTQYF. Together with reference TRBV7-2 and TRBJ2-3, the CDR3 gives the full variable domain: GAGVSQSPSNKVTEKGKDVELRCDPISGHTALYWYRQSLGQGLEFLIYFQGNSAPDKSGLPSDRFSAERTGGSVSTLTIQRTQQEDSAVYLCASTLPGVRSSVADTQYFGPGTRLTVL.

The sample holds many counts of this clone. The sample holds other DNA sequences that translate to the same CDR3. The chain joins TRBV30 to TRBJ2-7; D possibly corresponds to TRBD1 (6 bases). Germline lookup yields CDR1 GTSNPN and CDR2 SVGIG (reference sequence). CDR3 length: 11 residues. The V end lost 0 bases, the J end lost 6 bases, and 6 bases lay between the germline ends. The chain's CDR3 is CAWSVGGEQYF. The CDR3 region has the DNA TGTGCCTGGAGTGTAGGGGGCGAGCAGTACTTC.

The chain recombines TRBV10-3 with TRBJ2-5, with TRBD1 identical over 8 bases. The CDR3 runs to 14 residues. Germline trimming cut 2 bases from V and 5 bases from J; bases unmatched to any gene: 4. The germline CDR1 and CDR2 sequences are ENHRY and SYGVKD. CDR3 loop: CAISETDRVETQYF. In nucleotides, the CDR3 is TGTGCCATCAGTGAGACGGACAGGGTCGAGACCCAGTACTTC.

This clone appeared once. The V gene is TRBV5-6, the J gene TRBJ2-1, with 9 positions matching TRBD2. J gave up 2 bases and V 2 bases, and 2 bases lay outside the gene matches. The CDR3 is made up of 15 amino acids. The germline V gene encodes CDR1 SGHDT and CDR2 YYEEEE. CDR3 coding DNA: TGTGCCAGCAGCTTAAGCGGGAGGCCCTACAATGAGCAGTTCTTC. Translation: CASSLSGRPYNEQFF.

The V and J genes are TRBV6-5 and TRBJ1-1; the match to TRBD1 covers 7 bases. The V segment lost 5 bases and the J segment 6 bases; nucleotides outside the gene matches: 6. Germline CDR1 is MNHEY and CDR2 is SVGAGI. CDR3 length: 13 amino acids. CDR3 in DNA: TGTGCCAGCAGTCGGGACAGCGACGCTGAAGCTTTCTTT. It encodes CASSRDSDAEAFF.

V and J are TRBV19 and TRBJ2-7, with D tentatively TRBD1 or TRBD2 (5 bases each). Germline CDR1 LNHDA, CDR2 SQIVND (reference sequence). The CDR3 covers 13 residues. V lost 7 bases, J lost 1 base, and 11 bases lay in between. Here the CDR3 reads CASNVEGSYEQYF. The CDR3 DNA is TGTGCCAGTAATGTCGAGGGGTCCTACGAGCAGTACTTC.

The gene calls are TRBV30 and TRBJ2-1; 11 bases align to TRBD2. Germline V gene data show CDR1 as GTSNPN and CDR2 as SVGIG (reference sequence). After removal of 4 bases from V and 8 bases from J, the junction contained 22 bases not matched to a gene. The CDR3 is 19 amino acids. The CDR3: CAWTPQASGRIGGVDEQFF. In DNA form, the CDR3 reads TGTGCCTGGACTCCTCAGGCTAGCGGGAGGATAGGTGGAGTCGATGAGCAGTTCTTC.

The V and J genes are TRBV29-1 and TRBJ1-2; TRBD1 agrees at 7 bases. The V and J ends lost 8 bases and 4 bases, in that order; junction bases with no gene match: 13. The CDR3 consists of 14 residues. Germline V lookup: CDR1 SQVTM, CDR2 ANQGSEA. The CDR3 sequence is CSFEGAGYFYGYTF. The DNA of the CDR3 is TGCAGCTTCGAGGGGGCAGGGTACTTCTATGGCTACACCTTC.

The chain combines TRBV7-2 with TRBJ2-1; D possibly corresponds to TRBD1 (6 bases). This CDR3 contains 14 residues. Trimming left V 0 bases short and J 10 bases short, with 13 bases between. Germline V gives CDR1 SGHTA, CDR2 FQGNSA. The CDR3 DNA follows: TGTGCCAGCAGCTTAGCATTGGGGGCCCGGGAGCAGTTCTTC. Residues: CASSLALGAREQFF.

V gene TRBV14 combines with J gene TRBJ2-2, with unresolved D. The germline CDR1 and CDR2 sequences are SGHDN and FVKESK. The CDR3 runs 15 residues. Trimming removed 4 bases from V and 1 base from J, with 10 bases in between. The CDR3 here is CASSREVGNTGELFF. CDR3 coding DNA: TGTGCCAGCAGCCGAGAAGTCGGGAACACCGGGGAGCTGTTTTTT.